This T cell receptor beta chain was observed in a study of blood T cell repertoires in COVID-19. Study-level information: Acute and convalescent COVID-19 specimens originated in the United States, Italy and Spain. Sources were T cells, B-cell-depleted T cells, or PBMCs; the material itself was cDNA or gDNA.

V was shortened by 6 bases and J by 3 bases, with 13 bases between the two germline ends. The CDR3 runs 14 residues. CDR1 and CDR2 (germline): MNHEY, SVGAGI. Authors' data handling: Estimation of nucleated cell counts relied on the amplification of reference gene primers. Data came from immunoSEQ multiplex PCR; TCRdb stores just in-frame clones and leaves some out. Clone size and V and J calls were adopted from that table, with D and trimming inferred from the DNA. The table lists nearly 45,000 clones, roughly three quarters of them singletons, with 15% to 20% in the top ten. Specimen: peripheral blood. V and J are TRBV6-5 and TRBJ2-3, with a possible D match to TRBD1 (5 bases). This sequence was found in a man in his 70s with acute or convalescent COVID-19. The CDR3 DNA sequence: TGTGCCAGCAGACACAGGAGATTTACAGATACGCAGTATTTT. This translates into CASRHRRFTDTQYF.